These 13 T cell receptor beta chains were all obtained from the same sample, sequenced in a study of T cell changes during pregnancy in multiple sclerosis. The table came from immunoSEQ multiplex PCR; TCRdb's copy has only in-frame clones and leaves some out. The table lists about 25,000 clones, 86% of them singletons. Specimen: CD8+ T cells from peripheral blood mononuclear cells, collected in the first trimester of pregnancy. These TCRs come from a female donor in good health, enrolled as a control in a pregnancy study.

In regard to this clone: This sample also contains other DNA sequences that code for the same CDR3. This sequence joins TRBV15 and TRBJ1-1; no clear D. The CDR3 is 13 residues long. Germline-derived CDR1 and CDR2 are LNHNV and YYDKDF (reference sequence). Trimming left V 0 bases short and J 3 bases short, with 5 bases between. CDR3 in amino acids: CATSRERYTEAFF. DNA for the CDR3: TGTGCCACCAGCAGAGAACGGTACACTGAAGCTTTCTTT.

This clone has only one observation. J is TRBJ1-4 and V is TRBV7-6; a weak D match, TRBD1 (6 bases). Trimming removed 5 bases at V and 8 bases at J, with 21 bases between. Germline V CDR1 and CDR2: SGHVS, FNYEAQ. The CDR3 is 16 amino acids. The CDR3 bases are TGTGCCAGCAGCAATAACTTAGGGGGATCTGTAGAAAAACTGTTTTTT. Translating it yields CASSNNLGGSVEKLFF.

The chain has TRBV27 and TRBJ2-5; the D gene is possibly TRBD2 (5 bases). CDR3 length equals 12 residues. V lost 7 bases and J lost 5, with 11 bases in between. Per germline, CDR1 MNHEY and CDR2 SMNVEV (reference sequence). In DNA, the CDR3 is TGTGCCAGCACCATGGGAGAGGAGACCCAGTACTTC. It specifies CASTMGEETQYF.

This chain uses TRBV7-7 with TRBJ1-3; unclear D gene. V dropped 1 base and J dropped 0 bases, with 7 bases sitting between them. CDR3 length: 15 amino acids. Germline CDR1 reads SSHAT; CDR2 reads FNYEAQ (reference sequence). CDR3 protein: CASSLGHSSGNTIYF. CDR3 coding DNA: TGTGCCAGCAGCTTAGGACACAGCTCTGGAAACACCATATATTTT.

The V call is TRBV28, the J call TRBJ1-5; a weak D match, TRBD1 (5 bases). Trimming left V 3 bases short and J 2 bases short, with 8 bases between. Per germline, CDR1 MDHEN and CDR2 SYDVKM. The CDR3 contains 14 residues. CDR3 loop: CASSLRGRNQPQHF. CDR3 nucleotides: TGTGCCAGCAGTTTGCGGGGCCGCAATCAGCCCCAGCATTTT.

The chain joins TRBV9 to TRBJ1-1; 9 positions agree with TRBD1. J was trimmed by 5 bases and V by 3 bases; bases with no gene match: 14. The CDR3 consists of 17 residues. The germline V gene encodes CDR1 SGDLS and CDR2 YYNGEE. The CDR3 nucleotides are TGTGCCAGCAGCGCACAGATAACAGGGGGCATGGGAACTGAAGCTTTCTTT. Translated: CASSAQITGGMGTEAFF.

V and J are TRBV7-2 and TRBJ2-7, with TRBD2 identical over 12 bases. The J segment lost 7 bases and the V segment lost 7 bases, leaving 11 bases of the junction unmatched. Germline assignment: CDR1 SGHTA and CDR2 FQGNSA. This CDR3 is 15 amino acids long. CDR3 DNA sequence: TGTGCCAGCACCAATCGACTAGCGGGAGTCTCAGAGCAGTACTTC. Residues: CASTNRLAGVSEQYF. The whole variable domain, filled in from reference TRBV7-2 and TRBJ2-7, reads GAGVSQSPSNKVTEKGKDVELRCDPISGHTALYWYRQSLGQGLEFLIYFQGNSAPDKSGLPSDRFSAERTGGSVSTLTIQRTQQEDSAVYLCASTNRLAGVSEQYFGPGTRLTVT.

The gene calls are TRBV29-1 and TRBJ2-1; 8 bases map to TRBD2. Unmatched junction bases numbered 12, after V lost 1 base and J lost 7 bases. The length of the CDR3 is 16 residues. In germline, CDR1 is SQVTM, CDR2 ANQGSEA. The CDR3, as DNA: TGCAGCGTTGAAGGTAGTAGCGGGGCCCTTTATAATGAGCAGTTCTTC. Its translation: CSVEGSSGALYNEQFF.

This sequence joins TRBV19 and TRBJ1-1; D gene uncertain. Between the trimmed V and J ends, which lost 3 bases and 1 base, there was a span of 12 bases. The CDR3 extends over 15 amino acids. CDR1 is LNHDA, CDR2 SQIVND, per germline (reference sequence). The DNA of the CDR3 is TGTGCCAGTAGTATCGGAGGTTCGACGAACACTGAAGCTTTCTTT. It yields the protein CASSIGGSTNTEAFF. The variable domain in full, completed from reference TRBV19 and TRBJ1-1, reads DGGITQSPKYLFRKEGQNVTLSCEQNLNHDAMYWYRQDPGQGLRLIYYSQIVNDFQKGDIAEGYSVSREKKESFPLTVTSAQKNPTAFYLCASSIGGSTNTEAFFGQGTRLTVV.

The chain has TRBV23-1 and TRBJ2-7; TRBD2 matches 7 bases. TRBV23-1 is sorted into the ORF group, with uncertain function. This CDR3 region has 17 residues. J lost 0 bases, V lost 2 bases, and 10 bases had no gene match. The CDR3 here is CASSQGREGNNSYEQYF. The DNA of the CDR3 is TGCGCCAGCAGTCAAGGCAGGGAGGGAAATAACTCCTACGAGCAGTACTTC.

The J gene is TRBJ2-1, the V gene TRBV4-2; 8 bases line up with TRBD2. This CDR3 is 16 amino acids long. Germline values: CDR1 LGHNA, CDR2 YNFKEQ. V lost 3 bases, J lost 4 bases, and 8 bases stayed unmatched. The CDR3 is CASSQVAGSEYNEQFF. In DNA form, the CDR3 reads TGTGCCAGCAGCCAGGTAGCGGGATCCGAATACAATGAGCAGTTCTTC.

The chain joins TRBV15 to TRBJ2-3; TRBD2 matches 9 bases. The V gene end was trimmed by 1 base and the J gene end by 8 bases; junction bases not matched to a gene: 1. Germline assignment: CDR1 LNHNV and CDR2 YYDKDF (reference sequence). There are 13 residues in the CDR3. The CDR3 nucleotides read TGTGCCACCAGCAGAGTAGCGGGAGTTACGCAGTATTTT. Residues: CATSRVAGVTQYF.

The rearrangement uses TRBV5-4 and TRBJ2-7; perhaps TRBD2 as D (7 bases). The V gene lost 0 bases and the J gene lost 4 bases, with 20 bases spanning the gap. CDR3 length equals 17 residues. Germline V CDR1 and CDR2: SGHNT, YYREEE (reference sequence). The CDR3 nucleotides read TGTGCCAGCAGCTTGGCTAGCGGCAGAGGGGGGGCTTACGAGCAGTACTTC. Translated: CASSLASGRGGAYEQYF.